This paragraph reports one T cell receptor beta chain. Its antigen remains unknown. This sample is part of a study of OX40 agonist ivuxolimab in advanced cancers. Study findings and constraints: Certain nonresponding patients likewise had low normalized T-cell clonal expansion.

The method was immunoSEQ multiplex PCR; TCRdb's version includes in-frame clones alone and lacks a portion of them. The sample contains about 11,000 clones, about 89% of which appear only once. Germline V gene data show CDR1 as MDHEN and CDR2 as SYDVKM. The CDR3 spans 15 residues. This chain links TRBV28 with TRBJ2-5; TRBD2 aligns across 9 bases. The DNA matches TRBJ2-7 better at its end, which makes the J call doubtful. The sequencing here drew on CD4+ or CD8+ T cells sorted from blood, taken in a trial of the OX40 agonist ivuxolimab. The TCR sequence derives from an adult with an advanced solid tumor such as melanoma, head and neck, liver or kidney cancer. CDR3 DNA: TGTGCCAGCACCCCTACTCCAGCGGGAGGTTACGAGCAGTACTTC. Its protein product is CASTPTPAGGYEQYF.